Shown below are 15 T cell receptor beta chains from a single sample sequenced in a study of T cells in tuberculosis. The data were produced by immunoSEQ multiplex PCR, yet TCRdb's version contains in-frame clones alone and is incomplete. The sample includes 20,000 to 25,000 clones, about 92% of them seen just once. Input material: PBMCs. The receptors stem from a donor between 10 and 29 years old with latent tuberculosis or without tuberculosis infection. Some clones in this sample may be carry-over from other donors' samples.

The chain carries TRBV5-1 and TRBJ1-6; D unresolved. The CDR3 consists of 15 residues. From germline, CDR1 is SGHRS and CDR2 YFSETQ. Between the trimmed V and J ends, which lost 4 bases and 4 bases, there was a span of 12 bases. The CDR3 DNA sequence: TGCGCCAGCAGCGGGAGGGAACCGTATAATTCACCCCTCCACTTT. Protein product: CASSGREPYNSPLHF.

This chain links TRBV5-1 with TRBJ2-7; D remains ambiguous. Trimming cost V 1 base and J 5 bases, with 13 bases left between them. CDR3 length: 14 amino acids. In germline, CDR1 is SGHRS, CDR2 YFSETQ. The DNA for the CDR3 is TGCGCCAGCAGCTTGATAGGAGTGGCTAACGAGCAGTACTTC. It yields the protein CASSLIGVANEQYF.

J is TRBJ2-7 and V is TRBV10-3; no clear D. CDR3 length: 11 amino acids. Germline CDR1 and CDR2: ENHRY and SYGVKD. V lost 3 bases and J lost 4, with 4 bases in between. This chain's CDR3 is CAISDQYEQYF. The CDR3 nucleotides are TGTGCCATCAGTGATCAATACGAGCAGTACTTC.

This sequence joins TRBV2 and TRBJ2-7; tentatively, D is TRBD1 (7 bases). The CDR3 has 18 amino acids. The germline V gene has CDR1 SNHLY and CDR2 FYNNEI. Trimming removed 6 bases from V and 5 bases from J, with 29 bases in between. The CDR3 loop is CASRRGPGGTGPRDEQYF. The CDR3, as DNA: TGTGCCAGCAGGAGGGGGCCAGGGGGGACTGGACCCCGCGACGAGCAGTACTTC.

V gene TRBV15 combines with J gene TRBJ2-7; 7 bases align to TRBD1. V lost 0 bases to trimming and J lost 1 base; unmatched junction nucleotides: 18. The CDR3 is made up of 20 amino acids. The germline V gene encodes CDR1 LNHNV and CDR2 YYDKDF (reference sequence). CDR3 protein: CATSRDLPGPARGQSYEQYF. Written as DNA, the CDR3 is TGTGCCACCAGCAGAGATTTACCGGGACCCGCTAGGGGGCAATCCTACGAGCAGTACTTC.

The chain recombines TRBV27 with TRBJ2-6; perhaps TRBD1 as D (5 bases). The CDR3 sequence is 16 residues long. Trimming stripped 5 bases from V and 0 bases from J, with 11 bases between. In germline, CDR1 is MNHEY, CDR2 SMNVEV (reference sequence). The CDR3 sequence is CASSTDNRSGANVLTF. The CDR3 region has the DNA TGTGCCAGCAGTACGGACAACCGCTCTGGGGCCAACGTCCTGACTTTC.

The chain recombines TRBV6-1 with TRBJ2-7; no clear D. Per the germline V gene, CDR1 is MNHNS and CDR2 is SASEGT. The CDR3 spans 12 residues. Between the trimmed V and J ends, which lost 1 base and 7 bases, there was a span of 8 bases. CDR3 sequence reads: CASSEGASEQYF. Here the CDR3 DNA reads TGTGCCAGCAGTGAAGGGGCGAGTGAGCAGTACTTC.

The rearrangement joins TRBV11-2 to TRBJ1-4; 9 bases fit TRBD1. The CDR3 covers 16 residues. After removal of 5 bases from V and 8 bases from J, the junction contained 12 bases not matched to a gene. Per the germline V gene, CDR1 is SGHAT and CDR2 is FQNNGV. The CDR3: CASSAHPGQGMEKLFF. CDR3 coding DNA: TGTGCCAGCAGCGCCCACCCGGGACAGGGTATGGAAAAACTGTTTTTT.

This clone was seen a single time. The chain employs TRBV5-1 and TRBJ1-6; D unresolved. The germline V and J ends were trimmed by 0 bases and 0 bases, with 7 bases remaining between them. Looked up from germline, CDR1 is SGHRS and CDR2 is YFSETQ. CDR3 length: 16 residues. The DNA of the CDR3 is TGCGCCAGCAGCTTGGAAGGGAGCTCCTATAATTCACCCCTCCACTTT. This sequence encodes CASSLEGSSYNSPLHF.

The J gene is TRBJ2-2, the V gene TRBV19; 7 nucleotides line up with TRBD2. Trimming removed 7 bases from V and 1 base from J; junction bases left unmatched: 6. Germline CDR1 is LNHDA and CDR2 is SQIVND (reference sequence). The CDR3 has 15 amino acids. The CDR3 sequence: CASMRGTMNTGELFF. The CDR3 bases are TGTGCCAGTATGCGTGGGACTATGAACACCGGGGAGCTGTTTTTT.

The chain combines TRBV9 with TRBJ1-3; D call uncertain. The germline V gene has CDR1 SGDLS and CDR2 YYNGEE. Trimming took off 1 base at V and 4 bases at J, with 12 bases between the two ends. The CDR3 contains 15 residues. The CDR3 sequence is CASSVFGGPGNTIYF. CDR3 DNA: TGTGCCAGCAGCGTATTTGGCGGGCCCGGAAACACCATATATTTT.

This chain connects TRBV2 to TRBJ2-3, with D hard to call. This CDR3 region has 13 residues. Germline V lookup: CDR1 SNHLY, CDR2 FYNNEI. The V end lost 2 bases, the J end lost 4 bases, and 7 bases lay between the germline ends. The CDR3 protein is CASSELVSDTQYF. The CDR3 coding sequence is TGTGCCAGCAGTGAACTAGTTTCAGATACGCAGTATTTT.

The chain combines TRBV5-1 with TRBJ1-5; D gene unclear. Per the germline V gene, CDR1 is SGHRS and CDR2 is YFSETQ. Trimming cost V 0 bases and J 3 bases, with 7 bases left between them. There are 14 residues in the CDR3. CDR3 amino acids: CASSLDSSNQPQHF. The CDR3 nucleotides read TGCGCCAGCAGCTTGGACAGTTCCAATCAGCCCCAGCATTTT.

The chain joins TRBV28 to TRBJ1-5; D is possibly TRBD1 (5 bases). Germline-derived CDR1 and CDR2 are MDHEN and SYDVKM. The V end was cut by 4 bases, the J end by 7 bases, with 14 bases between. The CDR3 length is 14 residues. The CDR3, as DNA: TGTGCCAGCAGTTCCCCGGGGGTGAACCAGCCCCAGCATTTT. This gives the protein CASSSPGVNQPQHF.

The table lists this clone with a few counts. CDR3 DNA: TGTGCCAGCAGGGGGACAGGCAGCAATCAGCCCCAGCATTTT. Translated: CASRGTGSNQPQHF. This chain uses TRBV6-5 with TRBJ1-5, with 8 bases fitting TRBD1. The V segment lost 6 bases and the J segment 1 base; nucleotides outside the gene matches: 2. CDR1 is MNHEY, CDR2 SVGAGI, per germline. The CDR3 runs 14 residues.